This is a list of T cell receptor beta chains from one sample in a study of control samples from healthy donors and cancer patients. Clones were sequenced by immunoSEQ multiplex PCR, and TCRdb holds only the in-frame ones, with some missing. In the table there are some 70,000 clones, 83% of which are singletons. Sequenced material: blood. Receptors originate from a man aged 55 to 70 in good health. The CDR3 runs from the conserved cysteine through the conserved F or W. The order of the fields is clone size, J gene, D gene, V gene, CDR3 protein, CDR3 DNA. D genes are given only for firm matches. Clone size, where shown, is once, few, many, or a class for clones that have expanded.

abundance: NA
j_gene: TRBJ2-3
d_gene: TRBD1
v_gene: TRBV6-6
CDR3aa: CASRHGTGATDTQYF
CDR3nt: TGTGCCAGCAGACACGGGACAGGGGCCACAGATACGCAGTATTTT

abundance: NA
j_gene: TRBJ2-5
d_gene: NA
v_gene: TRBV5-1
CDR3aa: CASSLAAETQYF
CDR3nt: TGCGCCAGCAGCTTGGCAGCGGAGACCCAGTACTTC

abundance: few
j_gene: TRBJ2-5
d_gene: NA
v_gene: TRBV30
CDR3aa: CAWKTETQYF
CDR3nt: TGTGCCTGGAAGACAGAGACCCAGTACTTC

abundance: NA
j_gene: TRBJ1-1
d_gene: NA
v_gene: TRBV4-3
CDR3aa: CASSLGSGMNTEAFF
CDR3nt: TGCGCCAGCAGCCTTGGGTCGGGTATGAACACTGAAGCTTTCTTT

abundance: NA
j_gene: TRBJ1-6
d_gene: NA
v_gene: TRBV27
CDR3aa: CASSLKYVNRDDSYNSPLHF
CDR3nt: TGTGCCAGCAGTTTAAAATATGTGAACAGGGACGACTCCTATAATTCACCCCTCCACTTT

abundance: NA
j_gene: TRBJ1-2
d_gene: TRBD1
v_gene: TRBV7-9
CDR3aa: CASSSTGGNYGYTF
CDR3nt: TGTGCCAGCAGCTCTACAGGGGGCAACTATGGCTACACCTTC

abundance: NA
j_gene: TRBJ1-1
d_gene: NA
v_gene: TRBV29-1
CDR3aa: CSVDAGTLNTEAFF
CDR3nt: TGCAGCGTTGACGCCGGGACTCTGAACACTGAAGCTTTCTTT

abundance: NA
j_gene: TRBJ2-1
d_gene: NA
v_gene: TRBV5-1
CDR3aa: CASSLSSGPYEQFF
CDR3nt: TGCGCCAGCAGCTTGAGTTCGGGGCCCTATGAGCAGTTCTTC

abundance: NA
j_gene: TRBJ1-1
d_gene: NA
v_gene: TRBV11-3
CDR3aa: CASSLDSRGANTEAFF
CDR3nt: TGTGCCAGCAGCTTAGATTCTCGGGGAGCGAACACTGAAGCTTTCTTT

abundance: NA
j_gene: TRBJ2-7
d_gene: NA
v_gene: TRBV19
CDR3aa: CASSRSGRSLEQYF
CDR3nt: TGTGCCAGTAGTAGATCGGGACGGTCCTTGGAGCAGTACTTC

abundance: NA
j_gene: TRBJ2-1
d_gene: NA
v_gene: TRBV7-9
CDR3aa: CASSLAGYPSYNEQFF
CDR3nt: TGTGCCAGCAGCTTAGCCGGTTACCCCTCCTACAATGAGCAGTTCTTC

abundance: NA
j_gene: TRBJ1-1
d_gene: NA
v_gene: TRBV19
CDR3aa: CASSIRARGDTEAFF
CDR3nt: TGTGCCAGTAGTATCCGCGCCAGGGGAGACACTGAAGCTTTCTTT

abundance: NA
j_gene: TRBJ2-1
d_gene: NA
v_gene: TRBV4-3
CDR3aa: CASSQDSTSYNEQFF
CDR3nt: TGCGCCAGCAGCCAAGATAGTACATCCTACAATGAGCAGTTCTTC

abundance: NA
j_gene: TRBJ1-1
d_gene: NA
v_gene: TRBV28
CDR3aa: CASSLPQENTEAFF
CDR3nt: TGTGCCAGCAGTTTACCTCAAGAGAACACTGAAGCTTTCTTT

abundance: few
j_gene: TRBJ2-3
d_gene: TRBD1
v_gene: TRBV19
CDR3aa: CASSPLPGTGGADTQYF
CDR3nt: TGTGCCAGTAGCCCTCTTCCCGGGACAGGGGGCGCAGATACGCAGTATTTT

abundance: NA
j_gene: TRBJ1-2
d_gene: NA
v_gene: TRBV5-4
CDR3aa: CASSPPGNDGYTF
CDR3nt: TGTGCCAGCAGCCCTCCCGGGAACGATGGCTACACCTTC

abundance: NA
j_gene: TRBJ2-3
d_gene: TRBD2
v_gene: TRBV12-5
CDR3aa: CASGSGLAGTTDTQYF
CDR3nt: TGTGCTAGTGGTTCGGGACTAGCGGGGACCACAGATACGCAGTATTTT

abundance: NA
j_gene: TRBJ1-3
d_gene: NA
v_gene: TRBV28
CDR3aa: CASSSFDRLGNTIYF
CDR3nt: TGTGCCAGCAGTTCATTCGACAGACTTGGAAACACCATATATTTT

abundance: once
j_gene: TRBJ2-1
d_gene: NA
v_gene: TRBV4-3
CDR3aa: CASSQENGPYNEQFF
CDR3nt: TGCGCCAGCAGCCAAGAGAATGGTCCCTACAATGAGCAGTTCTTC

abundance: NA
j_gene: TRBJ2-7
d_gene: TRBD2
v_gene: TRBV24-1
CDR3aa: CATSDQLAGQQYF
CDR3nt: TGTGCCACCAGTGATCAGCTAGCGGGACAGCAGTACTTC

abundance: NA
j_gene: TRBJ1-2
d_gene: NA
v_gene: TRBV3-1/TRBV3-2
CDR3aa: CASSLGRQQRGYTF
CDR3nt: TGTGCCAGCAGCCTAGGAAGACAGCAACGGGGCTACACCTTC

abundance: NA
j_gene: TRBJ2-1
d_gene: NA
v_gene: TRBV7-9
CDR3aa: CASSSTGVSSYNEQFF
CDR3nt: TGTGCCAGCAGCTCCACCGGAGTCAGCTCCTACAATGAGCAGTTCTTC

abundance: NA
j_gene: TRBJ1-4
d_gene: TRBD1
v_gene: TRBV11-3
CDR3aa: CASSLGAGQGRFF
CDR3nt: TGTGCCAGCAGCTTAGGCGCCGGACAGGGGCGATTTTTT

abundance: NA
j_gene: TRBJ2-3
d_gene: TRBD2
v_gene: TRBV4-1
CDR3aa: CASSQDSPGLAGDTQYF
CDR3nt: TGCGCCAGCAGCCAAGATTCACCGGGACTAGCGGGAGATACGCAGTATTTT

abundance: NA
j_gene: TRBJ1-5
d_gene: NA
v_gene: TRBV19
CDR3aa: CASSIQGYRDQPQHF
CDR3nt: TGTGCCAGTAGTATACAGGGATATAGAGATCAGCCCCAGCATTTT

abundance: few
j_gene: TRBJ2-1
d_gene: TRBD2
v_gene: TRBV15
CDR3aa: CATSRQLLAGSSRGAYNEQFF
CDR3nt: TGTGCCACCAGCAGACAACTACTAGCGGGAAGTTCAAGGGGCGCCTACAATGAGCAGTTCTTC

abundance: NA
j_gene: TRBJ1-5
d_gene: TRBD1
v_gene: TRBV6-5
CDR3aa: CASTLGGQTNQPQHF
CDR3nt: TGTGCCAGCACCCTGGGGGGACAGACCAATCAGCCCCAGCATTTT

abundance: NA
j_gene: TRBJ1-3
d_gene: NA
v_gene: TRBV7-2
CDR3aa: CASSLVGVSGNTIYF
CDR3nt: TGTGCCAGCAGCTTAGTAGGGGTCTCTGGAAACACCATATATTTT

abundance: NA
j_gene: TRBJ2-7
d_gene: TRBD1
v_gene: TRBV7-2
CDR3aa: CASSPQAGTGNFYEQYF
CDR3nt: TGTGCCAGCAGCCCACAAGCCGGGACAGGGAACTTCTACGAGCAGTACTTC

abundance: NA
j_gene: TRBJ1-3
d_gene: NA
v_gene: TRBV19
CDR3aa: CASSKTANSGNTIYF
CDR3nt: TGTGCCAGTAGTAAGACGGCCAACTCTGGAAACACCATATATTTT

abundance: NA
j_gene: TRBJ2-1
d_gene: NA
v_gene: TRBV27
CDR3aa: CASSLSATSSYNEQFF
CDR3nt: TGTGCCAGCAGTTTATCTGCCACCAGCTCCTACAATGAGCAGTTCTTC

abundance: NA
j_gene: TRBJ1-6
d_gene: NA
v_gene: TRBV6-5
CDR3aa: CASSYRQRGLSSPLHF
CDR3nt: TGTGCCAGCAGTTACCGGCAAAGGGGACTCAGTTCACCCCTCCACTTT

abundance: NA
j_gene: TRBJ2-2
d_gene: NA
v_gene: TRBV19
CDR3aa: CASRGGIAGELFF
CDR3nt: TGTGCCAGTCGTGGCGGGATCGCCGGGGAGCTGTTTTTT

abundance: NA
j_gene: TRBJ2-7
d_gene: NA
v_gene: TRBV4-2
CDR3aa: CASSQDPRTRTSEQYF
CDR3nt: TGTGCCAGCAGCCAAGATCCTCGGACAAGGACTTCCGAGCAGTACTTC

abundance: NA
j_gene: TRBJ2-1
d_gene: TRBD2
v_gene: TRBV7-8
CDR3aa: CASSLASGRASSYNEQFF
CDR3nt: TGTGCCAGCAGCTTAGCCAGCGGGAGGGCCAGCTCCTACAATGAGCAGTTCTTC

abundance: NA
j_gene: TRBJ1-3
d_gene: NA
v_gene: TRBV1
CDR3aa: CTSGTVASGNTIYF
CDR3nt: NA

abundance: NA
j_gene: TRBJ2-5
d_gene: TRBD2
v_gene: TRBV5-1
CDR3aa: CASSLSRTSGRIWETQYF
CDR3nt: TGCGCCAGCAGCCTTAGCCGGACTAGCGGGAGAATATGGGAGACCCAGTACTTC

abundance: many
j_gene: TRBJ1-3
d_gene: TRBD1
v_gene: TRBV6-5
CDR3aa: CASRLDRGGNTIYF
CDR3nt: TGTGCCAGCAGACTAGACAGGGGTGGAAACACCATATATTTT

abundance: NA
j_gene: TRBJ1-1
d_gene: NA
v_gene: TRBV19
CDR3aa: CASSIKRATEAFF
CDR3nt: TGTGCCAGTAGTATAAAGCGGGCGACTGAAGCTTTCTTT

abundance: once
j_gene: TRBJ2-6
d_gene: NA
v_gene: TRBV5-4
CDR3aa: CASSNRDGGSPGANVLTF
CDR3nt: TGTGCCAGCAGCAACCGGGACGGCGGGTCCCCTGGGGCCAACGTCCTGACTTTC

abundance: NA
j_gene: TRBJ2-3
d_gene: TRBD2
v_gene: TRBV6-4
CDR3aa: CASSNGLGTDTQYF
CDR3nt: TGTGCCAGCAGCAACGGACTAGGTACAGATACGCAGTATTTT

abundance: NA
j_gene: TRBJ1-1
d_gene: NA
v_gene: TRBV6-2/TRBV6-3
CDR3aa: CASSYRGLQGTEAFF
CDR3nt: TGTGCCAGCAGTTACCGAGGGCTACAGGGCACTGAAGCTTTCTTT

abundance: NA
j_gene: TRBJ2-7
d_gene: TRBD2
v_gene: TRBV6-2/TRBV6-3
CDR3aa: CASSYLAGVRDYEQYF
CDR3nt: TGTGCCAGCAGTTACTTAGCGGGAGTAAGGGACTACGAGCAGTACTTC

abundance: NA
j_gene: TRBJ2-2
d_gene: TRBD2
v_gene: TRBV29-1
CDR3aa: CGGRNTGELFF
CDR3nt: TGTGGCGGGAGGAACACCGGGGAGCTGTTTTTT

abundance: NA
j_gene: TRBJ2-7
d_gene: TRBD1
v_gene: TRBV6-5
CDR3aa: CASSPMTGASYEQYF
CDR3nt: TGTGCCAGCAGTCCCATGACAGGGGCGTCCTACGAGCAGTACTTC

abundance: once
j_gene: TRBJ2-1
d_gene: NA
v_gene: TRBV20-1
CDR3aa: CSASGPQQNREKQFF
CDR3nt: TGCAGTGCTAGTGGACCCCAACAAAACAGGGAAAAGCAGTTCTTC

abundance: once
j_gene: TRBJ1-5
d_gene: NA
v_gene: TRBV27
CDR3aa: CAVGVGGTSNQPQHF
CDR3nt: TGTGCCGTCGGGGTGGGGGGGACGAGCAATCAGCCCCAGCATTTT

abundance: few
j_gene: TRBJ1-2
d_gene: TRBD1
v_gene: TRBV19
CDR3aa: CASIGTGTYGYTF
CDR3nt: TGTGCCAGTATAGGGACAGGGACCTATGGCTACACCTTC

abundance: NA
j_gene: TRBJ1-2
d_gene: TRBD1
v_gene: TRBV5-4
CDR3aa: CASSSGTGHGYGYTF
CDR3nt: TGTGCCAGCAGCTCGGGGACAGGGCATGGCTATGGCTACACCTTC

abundance: NA
j_gene: TRBJ1-1
d_gene: NA
v_gene: TRBV29-1
CDR3aa: CSVVGMNTEAFF
CDR3nt: TGCAGCGTCGTCGGTATGAACACTGAAGCTTTCTTT

abundance: NA
j_gene: TRBJ2-7
d_gene: TRBD1
v_gene: TRBV2
CDR3aa: CASSGGGDSIYEQYF
CDR3nt: TGTGCCAGCAGTGGGGGTGGGGACAGCATCTACGAGCAGTACTTC

abundance: NA
j_gene: TRBJ2-7
d_gene: TRBD2
v_gene: TRBV7-3
CDR3aa: CASSPRLAGVGEQYF
CDR3nt: TGTGCCAGCAGCCCGAGACTAGCGGGAGTGGGCGAGCAGTACTTC

abundance: NA
j_gene: TRBJ2-1
d_gene: TRBD2
v_gene: TRBV5-1
CDR3aa: CASSLAGGNYNEQFF
CDR3nt: TGCGCCAGCAGCTTGGCGGGGGGTAACTACAATGAGCAGTTCTTC